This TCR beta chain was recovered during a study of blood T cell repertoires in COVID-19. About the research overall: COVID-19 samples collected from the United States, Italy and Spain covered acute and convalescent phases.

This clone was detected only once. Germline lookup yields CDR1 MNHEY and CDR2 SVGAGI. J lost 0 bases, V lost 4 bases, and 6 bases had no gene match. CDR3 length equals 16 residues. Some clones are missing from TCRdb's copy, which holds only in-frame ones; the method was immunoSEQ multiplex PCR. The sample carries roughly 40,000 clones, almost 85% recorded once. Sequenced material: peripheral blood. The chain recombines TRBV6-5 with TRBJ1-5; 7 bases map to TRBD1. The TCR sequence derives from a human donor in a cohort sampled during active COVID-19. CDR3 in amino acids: CASSLGGQFSNQPQHF. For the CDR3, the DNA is TGTGCCAGCAGTTTGGGGGGACAGTTTAGCAATCAGCCCCAGCATTTT.